This TCR beta chain is drawn from a study of T cells in Graves' hyperthyroidism and ophthalmopathy. General study points: Ophthalmopathy, as predicted by the model, came a median roughly 6.8 months after the prediction.

Aged 18 to 65, the patients had hyperthyroidism that was newly diagnosed and had lasted under 2 months. Lactation, pregnancy, other autoimmune disease or uncontrolled infection excluded patients. PBMCs were sourced from roughly 9.7 ml fresh peripheral blood. Notes on this clonotype: The target antigen is unknown.

Regions amplified from RNA transcripts were the TCR beta CDR3 regions. The HTBI primer set served for first-round RT-PCR of the TCR CDR3. From the multiplex PCR reads, TCRdb called clonotypes with MiXCR, one entry per CDR3 protein. The sample lists some 460,000 distinct CDR3 sequences, approximately 15% occurring once. V gave up 2 bases and J gave up 7 bases, with 9 bases separating them. The length of the CDR3 is 12 residues. The V gene's germline CDR1 is MGHDK and CDR2 SYGVNS. Sequenced: blood. The sequence was obtained from a young woman with Graves' hyperthyroidism. J is TRBJ2-7 and V is TRBV25-1; D is ambiguous. As DNA, the CDR3 is TGTGCCAGCAGTGAAAATAAGGGAGAGCAGTACTTC. Its translation: CASSENKGEQYF.